The clone carrying this T cell receptor beta chain appeared a single time. The sample comes from a study of blood T cell repertoires in COVID-19. V shed 5 bases, J shed 10 bases, and the junction held 2 bases outside the gene matches. This CDR3 spans 11 amino acids. Only in-frame clones appear in the TCRdb table, and some are missing; sequencing was by immunoSEQ multiplex PCR. Here the sample spans 90,000 to 140,000 clones, approximately 85% being singletons. This receptor was identified in a man over 45 with acute or convalescent COVID-19. The V call is TRBV12-3 or TRBV12-4, the J call TRBJ2-3; 8 bases agree with TRBD2. The material sequenced was peripheral blood. CDR3 sequence (DNA): TGTGCCAGCAGTACAGCGGGAGCGCAGTATTTT. It yields the protein CASSTAGAQYF.